One TCR beta chain is described in this entry. Its target is unknown. The CDR3 length is 15 residues. V was pared by 1 base and J by 3 bases, with 9 bases between. Germline V lookup: CDR1 SEHNR, CDR2 FQNEAQ (reference sequence). These data originate in a study of response to subunit inactivated influenza vaccine. General study findings and limits: Seasonal influenza vaccination, on each occasion, was suggested by the authors to recruit few new T cells.

TCRdb re-derived calls from the RT-PCR reads in MiXCR, one entry per CDR3 protein. The table shows around 580,000 distinct CDR3 sequences, with about 12% occurring only once. The sample consisted of PBMCs from blood, taken on the day of vaccination. The source of this sequence is a man in his forties or fifties who received an inactivated influenza vaccine. The V call is TRBV7-9, the J call TRBJ2-2; a possible D gene is TRBD1 (6 bases). CDR3 sequence (DNA): TGTGCCAGCAGCTTAGGAGGGACACACACCGGGGAGCTGTTTTTT. The encoded protein is CASSLGGTHTGELFF.